This TCR beta chain was retrieved from a study of T-cell reconstitution after alpha-beta-depleted transplantation in children. Study-level findings and limits: T-cell counts and diversity were attributed mostly to newly produced T cells one year after transplant. By about two months after transplant, alpha-beta T cells reportedly arose from several hundred graft clones that had expanded.

This clonotype was seen repeatedly, ten times or more. Its specificity is unknown. This sample's TCRbeta library carried unique molecular identifier barcodes. Each CDR3 protein gets one entry after TCRdb re-called the PCR reads with MiXCR. The data contain fewer than 700,000 distinct CDR3 sequences, 23% of them seen just once; the ten biggest clones take up less than 15%. The ends were cut back, 1 base at V and 2 bases at J, with 8 bases in the middle. CDR3 length: 13 amino acids. The germline V gene has CDR1 DFQATT and CDR2 SNEGSKA (reference sequence). The chain is built from TRBV20-1 and TRBJ1-1; D ambiguous. This TCR derives from a boy younger than two who had a stem cell transplant for acute myeloid leukemia, so the T cells may come from the graft donor. The specimen comprised PBMCs, mostly from graft donor cells, sampled 360 days after TCRalphabeta/CD19-depleted stem cell transplant. CDR3 sequence: CSARGGSNTEAFF. As DNA, the CDR3 is TGCAGTGCTAGAGGCGGGAGTAACACTGAAGCTTTCTTT.